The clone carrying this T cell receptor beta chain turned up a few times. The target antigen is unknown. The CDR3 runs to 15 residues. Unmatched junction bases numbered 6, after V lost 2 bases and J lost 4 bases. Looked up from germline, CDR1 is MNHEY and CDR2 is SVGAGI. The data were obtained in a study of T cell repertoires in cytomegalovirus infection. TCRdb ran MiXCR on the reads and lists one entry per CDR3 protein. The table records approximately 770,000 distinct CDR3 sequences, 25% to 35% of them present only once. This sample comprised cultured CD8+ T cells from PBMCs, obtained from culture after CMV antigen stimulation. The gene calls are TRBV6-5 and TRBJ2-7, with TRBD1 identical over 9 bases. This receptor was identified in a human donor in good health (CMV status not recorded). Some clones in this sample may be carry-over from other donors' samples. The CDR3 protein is CASSYRDRVGYEQYF. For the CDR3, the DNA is TGTGCCAGCAGTTACAGGGACAGGGTCGGTTACGAGCAGTACTTC.